This T cell receptor beta chain was retrieved from a study of blood T cell repertoires in COVID-19. Study summary: From the United States, Italy and Spain came samples of acute and convalescent COVID-19. PBMCs, B-cell-depleted T cells, or T cells provided the cDNA or gDNA that made up the material.

TCRdb's table, derived via immunoSEQ multiplex PCR, lists solely in-frame clones and lacks some. The table includes about 110,000 clones, around 86% detected once. From germline, CDR1 is KGHSH and CDR2 LQKENI. The CDR3 is 14 amino acids. Deletions cut 4 bases from V and 4 bases from J, with 13 bases between. The sequenced material came from peripheral blood. The sequence was obtained from a woman in her 70s with acute or convalescent COVID-19. V and J are TRBV18 and TRBJ1-1; D ambiguous. The CDR3 protein is CASSLGPTGTEAFF. Here the CDR3 DNA reads TGTGCCAGCTCACTAGGTCCAACGGGCACTGAAGCTTTCTTT.